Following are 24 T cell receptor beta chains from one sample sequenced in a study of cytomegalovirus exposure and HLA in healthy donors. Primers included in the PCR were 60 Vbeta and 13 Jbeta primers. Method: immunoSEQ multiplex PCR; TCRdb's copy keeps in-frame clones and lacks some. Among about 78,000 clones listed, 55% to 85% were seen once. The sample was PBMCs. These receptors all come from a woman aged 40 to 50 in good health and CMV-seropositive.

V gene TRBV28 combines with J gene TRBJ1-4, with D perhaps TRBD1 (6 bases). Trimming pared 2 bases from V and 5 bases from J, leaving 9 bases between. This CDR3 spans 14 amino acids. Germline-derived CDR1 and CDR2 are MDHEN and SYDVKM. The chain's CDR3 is CASSLGQLNEKLFF. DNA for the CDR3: TGTGCCAGCAGTTTAGGACAGTTAAATGAAAAACTGTTTTTT.

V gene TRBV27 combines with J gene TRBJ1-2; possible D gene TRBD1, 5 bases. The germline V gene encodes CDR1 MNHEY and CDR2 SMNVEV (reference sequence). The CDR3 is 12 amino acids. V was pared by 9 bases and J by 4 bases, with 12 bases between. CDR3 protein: CASGGVGYGYTF. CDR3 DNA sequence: TGTGCCAGTGGGGGGGTGGGCTATGGCTACACCTTC.

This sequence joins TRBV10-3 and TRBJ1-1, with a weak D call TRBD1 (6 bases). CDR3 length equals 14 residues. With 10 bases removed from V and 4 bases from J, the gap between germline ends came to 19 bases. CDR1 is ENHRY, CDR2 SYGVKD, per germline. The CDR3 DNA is TGTGCCACCACCTCACAGGGAGAAGGCACTGAAGCTTTCTTT. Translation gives CATTSQGEGTEAFF.

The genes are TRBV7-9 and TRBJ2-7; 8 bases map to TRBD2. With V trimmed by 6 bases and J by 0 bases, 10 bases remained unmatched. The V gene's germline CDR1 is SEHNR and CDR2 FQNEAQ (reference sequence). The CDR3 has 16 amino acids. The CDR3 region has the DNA TGTGCCAGCAGGAAAGATCCGGGACTAGACTCCTACGAGCAGTACTTC. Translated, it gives CASRKDPGLDSYEQYF.

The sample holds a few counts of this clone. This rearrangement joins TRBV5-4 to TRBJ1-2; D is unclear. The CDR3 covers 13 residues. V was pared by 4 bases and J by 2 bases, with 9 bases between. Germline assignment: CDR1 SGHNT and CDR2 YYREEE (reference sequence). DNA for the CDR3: TGTGCCAGCAGCCCGCGGGAAAACTATGGCTACACCTTC. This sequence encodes CASSPRENYGYTF.

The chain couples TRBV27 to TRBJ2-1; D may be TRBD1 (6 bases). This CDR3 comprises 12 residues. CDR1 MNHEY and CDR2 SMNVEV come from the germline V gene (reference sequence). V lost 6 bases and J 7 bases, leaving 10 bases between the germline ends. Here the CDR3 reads CASRQQGNEQFF. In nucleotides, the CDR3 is TGTGCCAGCAGGCAGCAGGGGAATGAGCAGTTCTTC.

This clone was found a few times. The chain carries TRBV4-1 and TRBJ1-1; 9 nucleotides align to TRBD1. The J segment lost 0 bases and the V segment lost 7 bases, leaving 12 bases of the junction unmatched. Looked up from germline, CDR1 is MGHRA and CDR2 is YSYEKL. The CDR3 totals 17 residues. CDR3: CASTSTTGGPVNTEAFF. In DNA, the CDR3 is TGCGCCAGCACTTCTACAACAGGGGGCCCCGTGAACACTGAAGCTTTCTTT.

The CDR3 loop reads CASSSVSGPSYEQYF. CDR3 in DNA: TGCGCCAGCAGCTCCGTCAGTGGCCCTTCCTACGAGCAGTACTTC. The genes are TRBV5-1 and TRBJ2-7; D unclear. Trimming took 3 bases from V and 1 from J, leaving 14 bases between them. Germline V gene lookup returns CDR1 SGHRS and CDR2 YFSETQ. The length of the CDR3 is 15 residues.

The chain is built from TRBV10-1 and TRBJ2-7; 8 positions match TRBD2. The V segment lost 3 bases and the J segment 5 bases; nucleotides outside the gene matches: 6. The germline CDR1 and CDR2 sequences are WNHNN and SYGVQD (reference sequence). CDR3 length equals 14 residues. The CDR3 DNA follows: TGCGCCAGCAGTGATCAGGGACTAGGCCACGAGCAGTACTTC. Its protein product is CASSDQGLGHEQYF.

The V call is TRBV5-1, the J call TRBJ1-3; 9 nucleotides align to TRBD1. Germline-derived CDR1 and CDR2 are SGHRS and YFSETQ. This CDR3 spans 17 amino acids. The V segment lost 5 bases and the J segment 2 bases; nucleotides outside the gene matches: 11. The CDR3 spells CASSSGTGYFAGNTIYF. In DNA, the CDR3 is TGCGCCAGCAGTTCCGGGACAGGGTACTTCGCTGGAAACACCATATATTTT.

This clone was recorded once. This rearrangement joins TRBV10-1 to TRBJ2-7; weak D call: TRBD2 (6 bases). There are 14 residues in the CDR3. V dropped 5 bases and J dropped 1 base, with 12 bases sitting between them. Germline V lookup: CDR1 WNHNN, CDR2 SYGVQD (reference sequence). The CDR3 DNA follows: TGCGCCAGCAGTCCCGGGGGAGTATCCTACGAGCAGTACTTC. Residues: CASSPGGVSYEQYF.

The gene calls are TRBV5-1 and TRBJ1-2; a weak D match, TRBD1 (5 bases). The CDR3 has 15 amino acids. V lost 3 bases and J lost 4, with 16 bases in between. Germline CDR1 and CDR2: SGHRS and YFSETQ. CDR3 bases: TGCGCCAGCAGCTCGGTGGGGGGGGTCCCCTATGGCTACACCTTC. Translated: CASSSVGGVPYGYTF. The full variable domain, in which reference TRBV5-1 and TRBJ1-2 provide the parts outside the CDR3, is KAGVTQTPRYLIKTRGQQVTLSCSPISGHRSVSWYQQTPGQGLQFLFEYFSETQRNKGNFPGRFSGRQFSNSRSEMNVSTLELGDSALYLCASSSVGGVPYGYTFGSGTRLTVV.

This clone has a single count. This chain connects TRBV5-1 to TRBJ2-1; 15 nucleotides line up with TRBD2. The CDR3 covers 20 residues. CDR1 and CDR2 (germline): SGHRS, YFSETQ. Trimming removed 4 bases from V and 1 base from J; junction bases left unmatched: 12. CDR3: CASSPQGLAGGPWSYNEQFF. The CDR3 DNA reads TGCGCCAGCAGCCCCCAAGGACTAGCGGGAGGGCCCTGGTCCTACAATGAGCAGTTCTTC.

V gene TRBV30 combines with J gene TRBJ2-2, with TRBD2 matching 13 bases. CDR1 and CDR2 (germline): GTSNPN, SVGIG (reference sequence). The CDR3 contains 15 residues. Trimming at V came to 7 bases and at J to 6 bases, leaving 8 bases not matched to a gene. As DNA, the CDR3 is TGTGCCTTATCACTAGCGGGGGGGTTCTCCGGGGAGCTGTTTTTT. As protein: CALSLAGGFSGELFF. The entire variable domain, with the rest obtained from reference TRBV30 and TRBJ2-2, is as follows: SQTIHQWPATLVQPVGSPLSLECTVEGTSNPNLYWYRQAAGRGLQLLFYSVGIGQISSEVPQNLSASRPQDRQFILSSKKLLLSDSGFYLCALSLAGGFSGELFFGEGSRLTVL.

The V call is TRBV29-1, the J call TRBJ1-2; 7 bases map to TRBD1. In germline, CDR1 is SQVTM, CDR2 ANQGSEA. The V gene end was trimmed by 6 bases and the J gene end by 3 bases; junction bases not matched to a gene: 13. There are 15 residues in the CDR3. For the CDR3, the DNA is TGCAGCGTCTCCAACGAGGGGGCGACGTACTATGGCTACACCTTC. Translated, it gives CSVSNEGATYYGYTF.

The CDR3 DNA reads TGTGCCAGCAGTAACACAGGGGTCGACCAGCCCCAGCATTTT. Translating gives CASSNTGVDQPQHF. The gene calls are TRBV25-1 and TRBJ1-5; 7 bases match TRBD1. Germline CDR1 reads MGHDK; CDR2 reads SYGVNS. V shed 5 bases, J shed 7 bases, and the junction held 8 bases outside the gene matches. CDR3 length: 14 amino acids. Variable domain in full (rest from reference TRBV25-1 and TRBJ1-5): EADIYQTPRYLVIGTGKKITLECSQTMGHDKMYWYQQDPGMELHLIHYSYGVNSTEKGDLSSESTVSRIRTEHFPLTLESARPSHTSQYLCASSNTGVDQPQHFGDGTRLSIL.

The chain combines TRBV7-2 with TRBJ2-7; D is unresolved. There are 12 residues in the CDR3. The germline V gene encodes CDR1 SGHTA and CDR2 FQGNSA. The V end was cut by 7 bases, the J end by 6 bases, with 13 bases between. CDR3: CASTHFSSEQYF. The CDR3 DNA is TGTGCCAGCACCCACTTTTCATCCGAGCAGTACTTC. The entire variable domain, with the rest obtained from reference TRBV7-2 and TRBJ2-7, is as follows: GAGVSQSPSNKVTEKGKDVELRCDPISGHTALYWYRQSLGQGLEFLIYFQGNSAPDKSGLPSDRFSAERTGGSVSTLTIQRTQQEDSAVYLCASTHFSSEQYFGPGTRLTVT.

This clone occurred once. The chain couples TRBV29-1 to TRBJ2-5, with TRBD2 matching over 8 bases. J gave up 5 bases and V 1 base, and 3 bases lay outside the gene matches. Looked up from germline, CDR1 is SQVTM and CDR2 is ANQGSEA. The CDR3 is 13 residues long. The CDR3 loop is CSVEAGGRETQYF. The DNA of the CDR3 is TGCAGCGTTGAAGCGGGGGGGAGGGAGACCCAGTACTTC.

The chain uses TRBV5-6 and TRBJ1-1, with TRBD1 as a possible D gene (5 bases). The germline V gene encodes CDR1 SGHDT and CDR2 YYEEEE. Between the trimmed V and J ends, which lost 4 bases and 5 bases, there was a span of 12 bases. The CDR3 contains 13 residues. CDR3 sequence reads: CASSLPGYTEAFF. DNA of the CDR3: TGTGCCAGCAGCCTCCCAGGGTATACTGAAGCTTTCTTT.

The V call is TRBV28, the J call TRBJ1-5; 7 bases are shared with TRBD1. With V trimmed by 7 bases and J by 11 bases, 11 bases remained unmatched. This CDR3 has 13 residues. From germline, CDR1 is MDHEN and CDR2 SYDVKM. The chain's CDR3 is CASKNRGMRTQHF. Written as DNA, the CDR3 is TGTGCCAGCAAAAACAGGGGCATGAGGACCCAGCATTTT. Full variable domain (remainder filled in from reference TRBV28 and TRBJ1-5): DVKVTQSSRYLVKRTGEKVFLECVQDMDHENMFWYRQDPGLGLRLIYFSYDVKMKEKGDIPEGYSVSREKKERFSLILESASTNQTSMYLCASKNRGMRTQHFGDGTRLSIL.

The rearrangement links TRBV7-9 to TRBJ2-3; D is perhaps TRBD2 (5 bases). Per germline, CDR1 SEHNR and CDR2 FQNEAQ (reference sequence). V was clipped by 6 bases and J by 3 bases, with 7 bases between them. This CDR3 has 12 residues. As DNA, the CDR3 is TGTGCCAGCAGTTGGACTACAGATACGCAGTATTTT. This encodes CASSWTTDTQYF.

This chain's CDR3 is CASSVMGLPSEQYF. Here the CDR3 DNA reads TGTGCCAGCAGCGTAATGGGACTCCCTAGCGAGCAGTACTTC. V usage is TRBV9 and J usage is TRBJ2-7, with TRBD2 as a possible D gene (6 bases). CDR1 and CDR2 (germline): SGDLS, YYNGEE. V was cut by 1 base and J by 6 bases, with 14 bases left in between. The CDR3 runs 14 residues.

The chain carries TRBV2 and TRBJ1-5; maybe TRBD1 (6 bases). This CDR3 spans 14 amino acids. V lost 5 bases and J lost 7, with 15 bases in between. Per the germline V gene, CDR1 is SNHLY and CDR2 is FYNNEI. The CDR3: CASSQQGMGQPQHF. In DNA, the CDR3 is TGTGCCAGCAGTCAGCAGGGGATGGGCCAGCCCCAGCATTTT.

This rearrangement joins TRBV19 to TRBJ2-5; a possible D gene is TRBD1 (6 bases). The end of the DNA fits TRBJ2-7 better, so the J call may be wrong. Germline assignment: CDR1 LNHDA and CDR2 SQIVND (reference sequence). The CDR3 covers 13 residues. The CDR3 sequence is CASSGGETYEQYF. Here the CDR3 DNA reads TGTGCCAGTAGTGGGGGCGAAACCTACGAGCAGTACTTC.